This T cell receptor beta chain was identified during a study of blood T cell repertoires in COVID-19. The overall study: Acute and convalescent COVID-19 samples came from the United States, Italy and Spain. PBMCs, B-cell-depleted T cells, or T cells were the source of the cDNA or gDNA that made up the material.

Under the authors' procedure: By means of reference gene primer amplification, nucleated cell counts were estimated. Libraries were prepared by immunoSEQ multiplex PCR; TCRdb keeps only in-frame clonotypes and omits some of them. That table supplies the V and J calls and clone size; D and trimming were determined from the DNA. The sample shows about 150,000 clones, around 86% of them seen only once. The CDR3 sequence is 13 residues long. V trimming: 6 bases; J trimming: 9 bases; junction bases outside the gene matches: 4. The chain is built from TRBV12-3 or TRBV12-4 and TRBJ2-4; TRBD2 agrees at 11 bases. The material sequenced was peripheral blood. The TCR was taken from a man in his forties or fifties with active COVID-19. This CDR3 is CASSGTSGAIQYF. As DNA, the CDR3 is TGTGCCAGCAGCGGGACTAGCGGCGCCATTCAGTACTTC.